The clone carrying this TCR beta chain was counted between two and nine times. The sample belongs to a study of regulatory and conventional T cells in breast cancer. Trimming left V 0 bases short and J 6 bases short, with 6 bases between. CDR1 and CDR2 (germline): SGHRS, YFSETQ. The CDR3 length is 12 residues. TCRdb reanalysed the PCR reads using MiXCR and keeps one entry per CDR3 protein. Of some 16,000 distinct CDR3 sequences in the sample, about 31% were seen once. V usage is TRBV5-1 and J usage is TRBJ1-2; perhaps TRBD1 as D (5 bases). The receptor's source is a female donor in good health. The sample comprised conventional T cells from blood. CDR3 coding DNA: TGCGCCAGCAGCTTGGAAGGGGATGGCTACACCTTC. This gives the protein CASSLEGDGYTF.